A single sample is the source of the 21 T cell receptor beta chains below, sequenced in a study of breast tumors, draining lymph nodes, adjacent tissues. Axillary draining lymph nodes of breast cancer patients supplied the node samples. Using its own MiXCR run on the multiplex PCR reads, TCRdb lists one record per CDR3 protein. The sample carries roughly 130,000 distinct CDR3 sequences, just under 20% recorded once. Sequences were obtained from axillary lymph node tissue. The receptors come from a female donor with breast cancer. Some clones in this sample may be carry-over from other donors' samples.

This clonotype was observed many times. The CDR3, as DNA: TGCAGTGCTAGACAGGGTTTCGGAAACACCATATATTTT. This codes for CSARQGFGNTIYF. J is TRBJ1-3 and V is TRBV20-1; a weak D match, TRBD1 (5 bases). The V end was cut by 2 bases, the J end by 4 bases, with 9 bases between. The CDR3 spans 13 residues. Germline V lookup: CDR1 DFQATT, CDR2 SNEGSKA (reference sequence).

This clonotype was seen a single time. The gene calls are TRBV5-5 and TRBJ1-1; 12 bases match TRBD1. Germline V gene data show CDR1 as SGHKS and CDR2 as YYEKEE (reference sequence). Germline trimming cut 0 bases from V and 1 base from J; bases unmatched to any gene: 4. This CDR3 has 17 amino acids. The CDR3 sequence: CASSLVGQGAANTEAFF. In DNA, the CDR3 is TGTGCCAGCAGCTTGGTGGGACAGGGGGCTGCGAACACTGAAGCTTTCTTT.

At least ten counts were recorded for this clonotype. The V and J genes are TRBV9 and TRBJ2-7; D is perhaps TRBD1 (6 bases). In germline, CDR1 is SGDLS, CDR2 YYNGEE. V dropped 0 bases and J dropped 4 bases, with 14 bases sitting between them. The CDR3 has 15 amino acids. CDR3 sequence: CASSVGITGSYEQYF. As DNA, the CDR3 is TGTGCCAGCAGCGTAGGGATTACAGGGTCGTACGAGCAGTACTTC.

V usage is TRBV6-1 and J usage is TRBJ2-1; 9 positions match TRBD2. V was clipped by 4 bases and J by 7 bases; unmatched bases: 11. The CDR3 extends over 16 amino acids. Germline loops: CDR1 MNHNS, CDR2 SASEGT. The CDR3 DNA is TGTGCCAGCAGTGGAAACATAGCGGGGGTGCGGAATGAGCAGTTCTTC. It is translated as CASSGNIAGVRNEQFF.

Details on this clonotype: At one end, the junction sequence differs from germline, possibly due to a read error. This rearrangement joins TRBV7-2 to TRBJ1-1; 9 nucleotides line up with TRBD1. The CDR3 consists of 14 residues. Germline V lookup: CDR1 SGHTA, CDR2 FQGNSA. The CDR3 reads CASSAWGQGTEAFF. Written as DNA, the CDR3 is TGTGCCAGCAGCGCTTGGGGACAGGGAACTGAGGCTTTCTTT. Based on the CDR3 plus reference TRBV7-2 and TRBJ1-1, the full variable domain is GAGVSQSPSNKVTEKGKDVELRCDPISGHTALYWYRQSLGQGLEFLIYFQGNSAPDKSGLPSDRFSAERTGGSVSTLTIQRTQQEDSAVYLCASSAWGQGTEAFFGQGTRLTVV.

Note on this clonotype: This may stem from a read error, because a much larger clone lies one nucleotide away. The chain couples TRBV25-1 to TRBJ1-6; D gene unclear. The germline V gene has CDR1 MGHDK and CDR2 SYGVNS. This CDR3 has 13 amino acids. Written as DNA, the CDR3 is TGTGCCAGCAGTGAATATATGAATTCACCCATCCACTTT. It translates to CASSEYMNSPIHF.

This clonotype has a count of ten or more. V and J are TRBV4-1 and TRBJ2-7, with TRBD2 as a possible D gene (5 bases). The CDR3 covers 14 residues. CDR1 and CDR2 (germline): MGHRA, YSYEKL. V gave up 0 bases and J gave up 1 base, with 7 bases separating them. CDR3 residues: CASSQDPGSYEQYF. The DNA of the CDR3 is TGCGCCAGCAGCCAAGATCCGGGATCCTACGAGCAGTACTTC.

In its sample, this clonotype was seen many times. V gene TRBV6-9 combines with J gene TRBJ1-2; the D gene is possibly TRBD1 (5 bases). Germline CDR1 reads MNHGY; CDR2 reads SVAAGI. The V and J ends lost 7 bases and 2 bases respectively, with 14 bases between them. CDR3 length equals 14 residues. The CDR3 loop is CASIPRGANYGYTF. The CDR3 coding sequence is TGTGCCAGCATCCCCCGAGGGGCCAACTATGGCTACACCTTC.

This clonotype has ten or more counts. The chain links TRBV5-1 to TRBJ2-5; D is possibly TRBD1 or TRBD2 (5 bases each). The CDR3 is made up of 14 amino acids. Trimming removed 0 bases at V and 4 bases at J, with 10 bases between. Germline CDR1 is SGHRS and CDR2 is YFSETQ. This CDR3 reads CASSLEGTSETQYF. The CDR3 bases are TGCGCCAGCAGCTTGGAAGGGACGTCAGAGACCCAGTACTTC.

This clonotype was observed many times. The V and J genes are TRBV2 and TRBJ1-2, with 10 bases matching TRBD1. Germline assignment: CDR1 SNHLY and CDR2 FYNNEI. V was clipped by 5 bases and J by 4 bases; unmatched bases: 7. This CDR3 region has 15 residues. CDR3 DNA: TGTGCCAGCAGTCAGGGGACAGGGGCCCTCTATGGCTACACCTTC. This encodes CASSQGTGALYGYTF.

This clonotype occurred many times. At one end, the junction sequence differs from germline, possibly due to a read error. V and J are TRBV2 and TRBJ2-7; D gene uncertain. The CDR3 covers 15 residues. CDR1 is SNHLY, CDR2 FYNNEI, per germline. DNA of the CDR3: TGTGCCAGCGGTGAAACCAGCGCCGCCTCCTACGAGCAGTACTTC. It codes for CASGETSAASYEQYF.

This clonotype occurred many times. Written as DNA, the CDR3 is TGTGCCACTGTTCACAGTACCCGCTACGAGCAGTACTTC. Amino acid sequence: CATVHSTRYEQYF. The chain has TRBV10-3 and TRBJ2-7; no reliable D call. Trimming pared 10 bases from V and 3 bases from J, leaving 16 bases between. The length of the CDR3 is 13 residues. Germline CDR1 ENHRY, CDR2 SYGVKD.

The table lists this clonotype with many counts. The chain has TRBV10-3 and TRBJ2-5, with 12 bases matching TRBD2. V shed 3 bases, J shed 5 bases, and the junction held 10 bases outside the gene matches. This CDR3 contains 17 residues. CDR1 is ENHRY, CDR2 SYGVKD, per germline. The CDR3 here is CAISERTSGGPGETQYF. Written as DNA, the CDR3 is TGTGCCATCAGTGAACGAACTAGCGGGGGGCCGGGGGAGACCCAGTACTTC.

Many counts were recorded for this clonotype. This chain connects TRBV14 to TRBJ2-7, with a weak D call TRBD1 (5 bases). The CDR3 length is 14 residues. CDR1 and CDR2 (germline): SGHDN, FVKESK. V was cut by 1 base and J by 3 bases, with 10 bases left in between. The chain's CDR3 is CASSQVSGYYEQYF. Written as DNA, the CDR3 is TGTGCCAGCAGCCAAGTCTCAGGGTACTACGAGCAGTACTTC.

This clonotype appeared many times. The DNA of the CDR3 is TGTGCCAGCAGCCCCAACATGGCCTTCTCCTATAATTCACCCCTCCACTTT. Its translation is CASSPNMAFSYNSPLHF. This chain links TRBV9 with TRBJ1-6; D is uncertain. V lost 4 bases and J 0 bases, leaving 14 bases between the germline ends. The CDR3 extends over 17 amino acids. In germline, CDR1 is SGDLS, CDR2 YYNGEE.

Many counts were recorded for this clonotype. V is TRBV5-4 and J is TRBJ2-5; TRBD1 matches at 7 bases. Germline V gives CDR1 SGHNT, CDR2 YYREEE (reference sequence). The CDR3 runs 15 residues. The junction had 11 bases not matched to a gene; V was cut back by 5 bases and J by 4 bases. CDR3 bases: TGTGCCAGCAGTAGGGCCAGGACAGGTGGAGAGACCCAGTACTTC. It yields the protein CASSRARTGGETQYF.

This clonotype was detected ten times or more. The rearrangement links TRBV12-3 or TRBV12-4 to TRBJ2-7; D perhaps matches TRBD1 (5 bases). The length of the CDR3 is 15 residues. The ends were cut back, 3 bases at V and 0 bases at J, with 12 bases in the middle. The CDR3 region is CASSFTGENSYEQYF. CDR3 in DNA: TGTGCCAGCAGTTTTACAGGCGAAAACTCCTACGAGCAGTACTTC.

This clonotype was found many times. The gene calls are TRBV20-1 and TRBJ2-1, with a weak D call TRBD2 (7 bases). V was pared by 1 base and J by 4 bases, with 23 bases between. The CDR3 length is 18 residues. CDR1 is DFQATT and CDR2 is SNEGSKA in the germline V gene (reference sequence). CDR3 region: CSARVPRPGGGQYNEQFF. The CDR3 DNA sequence: TGCAGTGCTAGAGTACCCCGACCGGGCGGGGGCCAGTACAATGAGCAGTTCTTC.

This clonotype has ten or more counts. The chain links TRBV12-3 or TRBV12-4 to TRBJ2-1; 8 bases agree with TRBD1. V dropped 3 bases and J dropped 6; count of bases not matched to a gene: 4. The CDR3 consists of 14 residues. The DNA for the CDR3 is TGTGCCAGCAGTTTCGGGACAGGCTCCAATGAGCAGTTCTTC. Its protein product is CASSFGTGSNEQFF.

Many counts were recorded for this clonotype. This chain connects TRBV11-2 to TRBJ1-2; unclear D gene. The CDR3 length is 12 residues. CDR1 is SGHAT, CDR2 FQNNGV, per germline. V lost 1 base and J 4 bases, leaving 4 bases between the germline ends. The CDR3 sequence: CASSLVGYGYTF. CDR3 DNA sequence: TGTGCCAGCAGCTTAGTTGGCTATGGCTACACCTTC.

This clonotype was observed at least ten times. The chain joins TRBV2 to TRBJ1-2, with no clear D. The CDR3 consists of 12 residues. Trimming cost V 5 bases and J 7 bases, with 11 bases left between them. Germline CDR1 SNHLY, CDR2 FYNNEI. CDR3 amino acids: CASSTDNIGYTF. In nucleotides, the CDR3 is TGTGCCAGCAGTACAGATAATATTGGCTACACCTTC.